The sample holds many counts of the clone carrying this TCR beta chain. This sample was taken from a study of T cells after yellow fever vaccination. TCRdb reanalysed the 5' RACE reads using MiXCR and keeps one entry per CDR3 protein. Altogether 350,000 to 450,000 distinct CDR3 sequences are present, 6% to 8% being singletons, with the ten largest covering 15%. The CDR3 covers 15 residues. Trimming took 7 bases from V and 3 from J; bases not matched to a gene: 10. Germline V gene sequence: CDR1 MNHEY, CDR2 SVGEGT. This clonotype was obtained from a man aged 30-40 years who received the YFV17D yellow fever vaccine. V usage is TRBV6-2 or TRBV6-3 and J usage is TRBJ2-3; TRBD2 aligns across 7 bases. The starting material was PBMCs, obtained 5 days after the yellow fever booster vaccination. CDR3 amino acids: CASNVMAGETDTQYF. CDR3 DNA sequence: TGTGCCAGCAACGTGATGGCGGGAGAAACAGATACGCAGTATTTT.